Listed below are T cell receptor beta chains from one sample, sequenced in a study of blood T cells in healthy people across ages. TCRdb ran MiXCR on the 5' RACE reads and lists one entry per CDR3 protein. The table has roughly 1.6 million distinct CDR3 sequences, roughly 32% seen once; the top ten hold around 10%. Source material: blood. These receptors came from a woman aged 25-40 years in good health. Each CDR3 is given with its conserved first and last residue. The D gene is left open where the match is weak. Size tells how often a clone was seen (once, few, many) or the class of an expanded clone, and some rows leave it out.

TRBD1 | TRBJ1-2 | TRBV7-2 | . | CASSLGTGGRGYTF | TGTGCCAGCAGCTTAGGGACAGGGGGCAGGGGCTACACCTTC
. | TRBJ2-1 | TRBV20-1 | . | CSARTAAGYNKQFF | TGCAGTGCTAGAACAGCGGCTGGCTACAATAAGCAGTTCTTC
. | TRBJ2-1 | TRBV9 | . | CASTPTGAYNEQFF | TGTGCCAGCACCCCCACTGGAGCTTACAATGAGCAGTTCTTC
. | TRBJ1-2 | TRBV20-1 | . | CSASVQDYGYTF | TGCAGTGCTAGTGTCCAGGACTATGGCTACACCTTC
TRBD1 | TRBJ2-7 | TRBV5-1 | . | CASSLAPGQSYEQYF | TGCGCCAGCAGCTTGGCCCCGGGACAGAGCTACGAGCAGTACTTC
. | TRBJ1-2 | TRBV29-1 | . | CSVLLPGTRSYGYTF | TGCAGCGTCCTCTTGCCCGGAACACGAAGCTATGGCTACACCTTC
. | TRBJ1-2 | TRBV18 | . | CASSTRVTPGTNYGYTF | TGTGCCAGCTCAACAAGGGTTACACCAGGGACGAACTATGGCTACACCTTC
. | TRBJ2-5 | TRBV5-6 | . | CVSSLIAGAGAETQYF | TGTGTCAGCAGCTTGATCGCCGGGGCGGGTGCAGAGACCCAGTACTTC
. | TRBJ2-7 | TRBV30 | . | CAWKHREHYEQYF | TGTGCCTGGAAGCACAGGGAGCACTACGAGCAGTACTTC
. | TRBJ2-5 | TRBV7-6 | few | CASSFPDRGAKQETQYF | TGTGCCAGCAGCTTCCCCGATAGGGGAGCGAAGCAAGAGACCCAGTACTTC
TRBD2 | TRBJ2-1 | TRBV20-1 | . | CSAPGAGEGNEQFF | TGCAGTGCCCCGGGAGCGGGAGAGGGAAATGAGCAGTTCTTC
. | TRBJ2-7 | TRBV29-1 | many | CSVGRGYEQYF | TGCAGCGTTGGGCGGGGATACGAGCAGTACTTC
. | TRBJ2-2 | TRBV29-1 | . | CSVPTRYTGELFF | TGCAGCGTGCCGACTCGTTACACCGGGGAGCTGTTTTTT
. | TRBJ2-7 | TRBV7-9 | many | CASSLGGFNYEQYF | TGTGCCAGCAGCTTGGGGGGATTCAACTACGAGCAGTACTTC
. | TRBJ1-1 | TRBV10-3 | few | CAISEPMGFTEAFF | TGTGCCATCAGTGAGCCGATGGGGTTCACTGAAGCTTTCTTT
. | TRBJ2-1 | TRBV24-1 | . | CATSDATRPNEQFF | TGTGCCACCAGTGATGCCACTAGACCCAATGAGCAGTTCTTC
TRBD2 | TRBJ2-1 | TRBV4-1 | . | CASSRVVLASGINEQFF | TGCGCCAGCAGCCGAGTTGTATTGGCTAGCGGGATCAATGAGCAGTTCTTC
TRBD1 | TRBJ2-7 | TRBV30 | . | CAWSVDRGRYEQYF | TGTGCCTGGAGTGTTGACAGGGGGAGGTACGAGCAGTACTTC
TRBD2 | TRBJ2-1 | TRBV12-3/TRBV12-4 | few | CASNGLAGVHNEQFF | TGTGCCAGCAATGGACTAGCGGGAGTCCACAATGAGCAGTTCTTC
TRBD2 | TRBJ2-5 | TRBV10-3 | few | CAISDLLAGPVQETQYF | TGTGCCATCAGTGATCTTCTAGCGGGACCCGTACAAGAGACCCAGTACTTC
TRBD1 | TRBJ1-2 | TRBV20-1 | . | CRANRGSEGYTF | TGCAGGGCAAACAGGGGATCTGAGGGCTACACCTTC
. | TRBJ1-2 | TRBV20-1 | few | CSAPGSRVYYGYTF | TGCAGTGCTCCCGGTTCCAGGGTTTACTATGGCTACACCTTC
. | TRBJ2-5 | TRBV5-1 | few | CASSLDSLKTQYF | TGCGCCAGCAGCTTGGACTCCCTTAAGACCCAGTACTTC
TRBD1 | TRBJ2-3 | TRBV30 | . | CAWSGDRDRYTDAQYF | TGTGCCTGGAGCGGAGACCGGGACAGATACACAGATGCGCAGTATTTT
. | TRBJ2-6 | TRBV4-2 | many | CASSQNSHRETGANVLTF | TGTGCCAGCAGCCAAAACTCCCACAGGGAAACTGGGGCCAACGTCCTGACTTTC
TRBD1 | TRBJ1-2 | TRBV29-1 | many | CSVEVQGNYGYTF | TGCAGCGTTGAAGTACAGGGGAACTATGGCTACACCTTC
TRBD1 | TRBJ1-2 | TRBV27 | . | CASSKFGTGNPYGYTF | TGTGCCAGCAGTAAATTCGGGACAGGTAATCCCTATGGCTACACCTTC
. | TRBJ1-6 | TRBV4-1 | many | CASSQDTNSPLHF | TGCGCCAGCAGCCAAGACACTAATTCACCCCTCCACTTT